The sequence of this T cell receptor beta chain was determined in a study of T cells in Graves' hyperthyroidism and ophthalmopathy. The CDR3 covers 14 residues. V lost 4 bases, J lost 3 bases, and 2 bases stayed unmatched. CDR1 is SGHDN, CDR2 FVKESK, per germline. If no ophthalmopathy progression occurred within 18 months, Graves' hyperthyroidism was stable. Reasons for excluding patients were uncontrolled infection, other autoimmune disease, pregnancy or lactation. The study, taken as a whole, reports: With a median lead of around 6.7 months before onset, the model predicted ophthalmopathy.

RNA transcripts yielded amplified TCR beta CDR3 regions. Primed by the HTBI set, a first-round RT-PCR was run on the TCR CDR3. TCRdb passed the multiplex PCR reads through MiXCR, listing each CDR3 protein once. Counted here are hundreds of thousands of distinct CDR3 sequences, about two fifths occurring once; the ten biggest clones make up about 9%. This clonotype showed up many times. Antigen unknown. Material for sequencing was blood. The gene calls are TRBV14 and TRBJ2-5, with 10 bases aligning to TRBD2. The receptor's source is a man aged 18-30 years with Graves' hyperthyroidism. CDR3 nucleotides: TGTGCCAGCAGCCGCGGACTAGCGGAAGAGACCCAGTACTTC. It encodes CASSRGLAEETQYF. Supplemented by reference TRBV14 and TRBJ2-5, the full variable domain reads EAGVTQFPSHSVIEKGQTVTLRCDPISGHDNLYWYRRVMGKEIKFLLHFVKESKQDESGMPNNRFLAERTGGTYSTLKVQPAELEDSGVYFCASSRGLAEETQYFGPGTRLLVL.